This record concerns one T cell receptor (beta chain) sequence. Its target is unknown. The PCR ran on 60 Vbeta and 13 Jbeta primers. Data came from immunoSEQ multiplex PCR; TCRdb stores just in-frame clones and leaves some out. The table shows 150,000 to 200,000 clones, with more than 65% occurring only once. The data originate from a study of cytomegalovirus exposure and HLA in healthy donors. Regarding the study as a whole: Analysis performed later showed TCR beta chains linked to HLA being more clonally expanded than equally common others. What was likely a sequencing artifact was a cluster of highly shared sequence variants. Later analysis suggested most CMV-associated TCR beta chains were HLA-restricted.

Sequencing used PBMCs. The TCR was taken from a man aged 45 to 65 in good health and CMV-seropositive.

CDR3 residues: CASTPGAGHTDTQYF. As DNA, the CDR3 is TGTGCCAGCACCCCGGGAGCGGGGCACACAGATACGCAGTATTTT. V and J are TRBV9 and TRBJ2-3, with 7 bases that match TRBD2. V was pared by 6 bases and J by 2 bases, with 9 bases of the junction left unmatched. This CDR3 comprises 15 residues. CDR1 is SGDLS and CDR2 is YYNGEE in the germline V gene.